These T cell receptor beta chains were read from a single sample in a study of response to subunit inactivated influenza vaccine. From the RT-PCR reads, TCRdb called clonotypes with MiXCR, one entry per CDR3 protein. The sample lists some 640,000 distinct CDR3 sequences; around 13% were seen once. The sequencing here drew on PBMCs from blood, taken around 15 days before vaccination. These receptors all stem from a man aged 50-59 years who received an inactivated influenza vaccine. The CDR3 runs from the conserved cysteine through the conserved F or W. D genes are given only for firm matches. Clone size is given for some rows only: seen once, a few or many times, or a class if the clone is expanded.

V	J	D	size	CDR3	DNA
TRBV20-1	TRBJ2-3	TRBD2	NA	CSARREGLSTDTQYF	TGCAGTGCTAGGCGGGAGGGCCTCAGCACAGATACGCAGTATTTT
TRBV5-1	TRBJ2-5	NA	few	CASSPAPQETQYF	TGCGCCAGCAGCCCGGCCCCTCAAGAGACCCAGTACTTC
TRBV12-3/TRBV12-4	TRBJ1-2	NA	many	CASSFSAGTAPNYGYTF	TGTGCCAGCAGTTTTTCAGCCGGGACCGCACCTAACTATGGCTACACCTTC
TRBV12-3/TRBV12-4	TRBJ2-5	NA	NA	CASSFSVGETQYF	TGTGCCAGCAGTTTCTCAGTTGGAGAGACCCAGTACTTC
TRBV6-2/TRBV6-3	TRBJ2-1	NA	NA	CASSYFSSGPLGNEQFF	TGTGCCAGCAGTTATTTTAGTTCGGGACCTCTGGGAAATGAGCAGTTCTTC
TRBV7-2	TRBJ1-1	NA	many	CASSSGPRGTSPEAFF	TGTGCCAGCAGCTCTGGCCCCCGCGGGACAAGCCCTGAAGCTTTCTTT
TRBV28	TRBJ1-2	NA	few	CATLEGLANYGYTF	TGTGCCACCCTAGAGGGGCTCGCTAACTATGGCTACACCTTC
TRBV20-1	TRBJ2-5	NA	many	CSARDLGETQYF	TGCAGTGCTAGAGACTTAGGAGAGACCCAGTACTTC
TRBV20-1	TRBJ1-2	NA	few	CSARGGSTF	TGCAGTGCTAGAGGTGGGAGCACCTTC
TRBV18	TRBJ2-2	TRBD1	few	CASSPTGTGGPNTGELFF	TGTGCCAGCTCACCCACCGGGACAGGGGGACCGAACACCGGGGAGCTGTTTTTT
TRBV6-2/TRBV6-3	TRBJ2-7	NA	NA	CASSYYSRTEEQYF	TGTGCCAGCAGTTACTATTCTAGGACTGAAGAGCAGTACTTC
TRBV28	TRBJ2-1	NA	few	CASSFLRARYNEQFF	TGTGCCAGCAGTTTTTTGAGAGCTCGGTACAATGAGCAGTTCTTC
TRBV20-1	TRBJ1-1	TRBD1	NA	CSASQGAGTEAFF	TGCAGTGCGTCACAGGGGGCGGGCACTGAAGCTTTCTTT
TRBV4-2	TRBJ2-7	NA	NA	CASSQDSGGRNYEQYF	TGTGCCAGCAGCCAAGATTCGGGGGGCCGGAATTACGAGCAGTACTTC
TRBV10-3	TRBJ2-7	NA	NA	CAVRAGEASYEQYF	TGTGCCGTCCGAGCAGGGGAGGCTTCCTACGAGCAGTACTTC
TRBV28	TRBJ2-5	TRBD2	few	CASSFSGTQETQYF	TGTGCCAGCAGTTTTAGCGGGACACAAGAGACCCAGTACTTC
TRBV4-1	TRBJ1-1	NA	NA	CASSHQPITGTEAFF	TGCGCCAGCAGCCATCAACCCATTACGGGCACTGAAGCTTTCTTT
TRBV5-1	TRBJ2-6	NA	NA	CASSSRTGTMWDSGANVLTF	TGCGCCAGCAGCTCCCGGACAGGGACTATGTGGGACTCTGGGGCCAACGTCCTGACTTTC
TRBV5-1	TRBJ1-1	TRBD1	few	CASSFGGQGNTEAFF	TGCGCCAGCAGCTTTGGGGGACAGGGGAACACTGAAGCTTTCTTT
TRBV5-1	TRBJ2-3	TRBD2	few	CASSLQPAGGTDTQYF	TGCGCCAGCAGCTTGCAACCAGCGGGGGGTACAGATACGCAGTATTTT
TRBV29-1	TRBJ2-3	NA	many	CSVYRGTDTQYF	TGCAGCGTTTACAGGGGCACAGATACGCAGTATTTT
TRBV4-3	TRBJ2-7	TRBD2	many	CASSQAASGEYEQYF	TGCGCCAGCAGCCAAGCGGCTAGCGGGGAATACGAGCAGTACTTC
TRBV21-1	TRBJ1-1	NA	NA	CASSVSRGSKNTEAFF	TGTGCCAGCAGCGTTTCGAGGGGTTCGAAGAACACTGAAGCTTTCTTT
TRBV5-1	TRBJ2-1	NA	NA	CASSQSGTARDNEQFF	TGCGCCAGCAGCCAATCCGGGACCGCTAGAGACAATGAGCAGTTCTTC
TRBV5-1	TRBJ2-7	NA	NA	CASSLVAQAYEQYF	TGCGCCAGCAGCTTGGTTGCCCAGGCCTACGAGCAGTACTTC
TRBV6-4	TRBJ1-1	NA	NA	CASSDREGSEAFF	TGTGCCAGCAGTGACAGGGAAGGGTCAGAAGCTTTCTTT
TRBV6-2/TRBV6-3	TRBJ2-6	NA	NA	CASSFNTDSKIFSGANVLTF	TGTGCCAGCAGTTTCAACACCGACAGTAAGATCTTCTCTGGGGCCAACGTCCTGACTTTC
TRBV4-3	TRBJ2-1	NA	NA	CASSQDKSTEQFF	TGCGCCAGCAGCCAAGATAAGTCCACTGAGCAGTTCTTC
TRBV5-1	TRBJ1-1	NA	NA	CASSYSPGRNTEAFF	TGCGCCAGCAGCTATTCCCCTGGAAGGAACACTGAAGCTTTCTTT
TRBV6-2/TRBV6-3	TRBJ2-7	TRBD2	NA	CASSTSGGKYEQYF	TGTGCCAGCAGTACTAGCGGGGGGAAATACGAGCAGTACTTC
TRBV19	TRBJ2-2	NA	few	CASNGGTLTGELFF	TGTGCCAGTAACGGGGGCACCCTCACCGGGGAGCTGTTTTTT
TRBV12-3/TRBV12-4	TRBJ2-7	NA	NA	CASSLEGAGSYEQYF	TGTGCCAGCAGTTTGGAGGGTGCGGGCTCCTACGAGCAGTACTTC
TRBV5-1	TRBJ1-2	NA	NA	CASSSTRESNYGYTF	TGCGCCAGCAGCTCAACCCGGGAAAGTAACTATGGCTACACCTTC
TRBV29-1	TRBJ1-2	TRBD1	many	CSAGTDNYGYTF	TGCAGCGCTGGGACAGACAACTATGGCTACACCTTC
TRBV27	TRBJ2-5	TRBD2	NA	CASRGLAGSETQYF	TGTGCCAGCCGAGGACTAGCGGGATCGGAGACCCAGTACTTC
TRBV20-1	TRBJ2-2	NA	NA	CSARISNTGELFF	TGCAGTGCTAGAATTTCTAACACCGGGGAGCTGTTTTTT
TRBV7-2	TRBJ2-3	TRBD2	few	CASSLWISGGTDTQYF	TGTGCCAGCAGCTTATGGATTAGCGGGGGGACAGATACGCAGTATTTT